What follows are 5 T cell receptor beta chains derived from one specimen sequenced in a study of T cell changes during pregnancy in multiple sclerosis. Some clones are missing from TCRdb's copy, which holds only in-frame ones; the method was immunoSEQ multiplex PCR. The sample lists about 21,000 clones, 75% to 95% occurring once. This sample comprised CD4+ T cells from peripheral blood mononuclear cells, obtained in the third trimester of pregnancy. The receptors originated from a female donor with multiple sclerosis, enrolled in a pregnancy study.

The CDR3 DNA sequence: TGCGCCAGCAGCCAAGGGGGCGGGGGGGCCTCCACAGATACGCAGTATTTT. Translated: CASSQGGGGASTDTQYF. V usage is TRBV4-3 and J usage is TRBJ2-3, with 9 positions matching TRBD2. V lost 1 base, J lost 2 bases, and 7 bases stayed unmatched. Germline CDR1 is LGHNA and CDR2 is YSLEER. CDR3 length: 17 amino acids.

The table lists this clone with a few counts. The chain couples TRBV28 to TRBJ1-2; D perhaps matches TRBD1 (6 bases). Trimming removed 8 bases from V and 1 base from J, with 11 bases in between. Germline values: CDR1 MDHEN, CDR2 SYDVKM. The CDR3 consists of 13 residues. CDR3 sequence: CASGDRLNYGYTF. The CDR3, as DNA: TGTGCCAGCGGTGACAGGCTTAACTATGGCTACACCTTC.

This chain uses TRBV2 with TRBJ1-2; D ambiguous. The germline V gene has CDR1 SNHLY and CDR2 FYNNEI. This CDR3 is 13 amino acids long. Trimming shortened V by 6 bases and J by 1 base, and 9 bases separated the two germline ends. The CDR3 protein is CASRAGFNYGYTF. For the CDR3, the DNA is TGTGCCAGCAGGGCAGGATTTAACTATGGCTACACCTTC.

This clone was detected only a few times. CDR3 protein: CASSIQAADLALHF. Written as DNA, the CDR3 is TGTGCCAGTAGTATCCAGGCCGCCGATTTGGCCCTCCACTTT. The chain recombines TRBV19 with TRBJ1-6; D gene uncertain. The CDR3 has 14 amino acids. Per germline, CDR1 LNHDA and CDR2 SQIVND (reference sequence). Trimming removed 3 bases at V and 14 bases at J, with 17 bases between.

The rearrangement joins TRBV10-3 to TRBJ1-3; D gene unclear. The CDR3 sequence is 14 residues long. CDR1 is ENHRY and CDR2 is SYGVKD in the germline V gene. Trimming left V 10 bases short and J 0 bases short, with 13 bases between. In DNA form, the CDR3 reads TGTGCCAGCCAAGACCGGAGCTCTGGAAACACCATATATTTT. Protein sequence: CASQDRSSGNTIYF.